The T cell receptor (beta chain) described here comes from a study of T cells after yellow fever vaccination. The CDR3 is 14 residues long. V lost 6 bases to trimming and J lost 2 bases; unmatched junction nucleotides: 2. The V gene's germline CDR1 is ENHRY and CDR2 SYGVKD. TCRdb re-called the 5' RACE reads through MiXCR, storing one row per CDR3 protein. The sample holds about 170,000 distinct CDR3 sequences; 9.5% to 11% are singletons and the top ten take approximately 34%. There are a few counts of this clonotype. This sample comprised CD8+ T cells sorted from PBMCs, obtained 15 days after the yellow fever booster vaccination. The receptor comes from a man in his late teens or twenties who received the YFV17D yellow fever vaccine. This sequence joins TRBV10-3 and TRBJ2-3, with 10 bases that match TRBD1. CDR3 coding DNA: TGTGCCATCAGGGGGACAGGGGTCACAGATACGCAGTATTTT. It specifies CAIRGTGVTDTQYF.